Listed below are T cell receptor beta chains from one sample, sequenced in a study of T-cell memory formation after mild COVID-19. TCRdb re-derived calls from the 5' RACE reads in MiXCR, one entry per CDR3 protein. The sample shows around 100,000 distinct CDR3 sequences, 22% of them seen only once. The specimen was PBMCs or a T cell subset sorted from them (not recorded which). These receptors came from a man between 18 and 29 years old who had mild COVID-19 (a few samples of this study predate the infection). Cell type and time point are not known. The CDR3 runs from the conserved cysteine through the conserved F or W. Fields, in order: D gene, V gene, J gene, clone size, CDR3 protein, CDR3 DNA. D genes are given only for firm matches. Size tells how often a clone was seen (once, few, many) or the class of an expanded clone, and some rows leave it out.

-	TRBV4-1	TRBJ2-5	many	CASSPLGGSLETQYF	TGCGCCAGCAGCCCTTTGGGGGGTAGCCTAGAGACCCAGTACTTC
-	TRBV5-1	TRBJ2-7	-	CASSPTAYEQYF	TGCGCCAGCAGCCCCACTGCCTACGAGCAGTACTTC
-	TRBV30	TRBJ2-7	many	CAWTGWQRLSYEQYF	TGTGCCTGGACCGGATGGCAGAGACTCTCCTACGAGCAGTACTTC
-	TRBV27	TRBJ2-7	-	CASSLRGSEQYF	TGTGCCAGCAGTTTAAGAGGTAGCGAGCAGTACTTC
-	TRBV29-1	TRBJ2-7	few	CSVEDSSHEQYF	TGCAGCGTTGAAGACAGTTCCCACGAGCAGTACTTC
-	TRBV29-1	TRBJ2-7	-	CSVVNWDSSYEQYF	TGCAGCGTTGTGAATTGGGACTCCTCCTACGAGCAGTACTTC
TRBD2	TRBV6-6	TRBJ2-1	-	CASSQGTSGAYNEQFF	TGTGCCAGCAGTCAAGGGACTAGCGGGGCCTACAATGAGCAGTTCTTC
-	TRBV20-1	TRBJ2-2	-	CSARGGKRDTGELFF	TGCAGTGCTAGAGGGGGGAAACGGGACACCGGGGAGCTGTTTTTT
TRBD1	TRBV10-3	TRBJ2-3	few	CAISDEAGGVDTQYF	TGTGCCATCAGTGATGAGGCAGGGGGCGTGGATACGCAGTATTTT
TRBD1	TRBV7-2	TRBJ2-1	-	CASSAGTGVYNEQFF	TGTGCCAGCTCCGCCGGGACAGGGGTCTACAATGAGCAGTTCTTC
-	TRBV9	TRBJ2-5	few	CASSETGVQETQYF	TGTGCCAGCAGTGAAACCGGGGTTCAAGAGACCCAGTACTTC
-	TRBV28	TRBJ1-5	-	CASIRNTGWMGNQPQHF	TGTGCCAGCATAAGGAATACAGGGTGGATGGGGAATCAGCCCCAGCATTTT
-	TRBV5-1	TRBJ2-1	-	CASSLVGSGYNEQFF	TGCGCCAGCAGCTTGGTCGGGTCAGGTTACAATGAGCAGTTCTTC
-	TRBV3-1	TRBJ2-3	-	CASSQVQQGVGDTQYF	TGTGCCAGCAGCCAAGTTCAGCAAGGGGTTGGAGATACGCAGTATTTT
TRBD1	TRBV4-3	TRBJ2-1	-	CASSQRAGGNEQFF	TGCGCCAGCAGCCAACGGGCAGGGGGCAATGAGCAGTTCTTC
-	TRBV12-3/TRBV12-4	TRBJ1-2	-	CASSLSRNYGYTF	TGTGCCAGCAGTTTAAGTCGTAACTATGGCTACACCTTC
TRBD1	TRBV7-2	TRBJ2-1	-	CASSQGQGGNEQFF	TGTGCCAGCAGCCAGGGACAGGGTGGGAATGAGCAGTTCTTC
-	TRBV7-9	TRBJ2-3	-	CASSFYTDTQYF	TGTGCCAGCAGCTTTTATACAGATACGCAGTATTTT
TRBD1	TRBV28	TRBJ2-2	few	CASSPDRGPTGELFF	TGTGCCAGCAGCCCGGACAGGGGGCCCACCGGGGAGCTGTTTTTT
-	TRBV25-1	TRBJ1-6	-	CASSAKGDYNSPLHF	TGTGCCAGCAGTGCTAAGGGGGATTATAATTCACCCCTCCACTTT
-	TRBV19	TRBJ1-1	few	CASSLQGVNTEAFF	TGTGCCAGTAGTCTACAGGGAGTCAACACTGAAGCTTTCTTT
TRBD1	TRBV4-3	TRBJ1-1	-	CASSQKQGANTEAFF	TGCGCCAGCAGCCAGAAGCAGGGGGCGAACACTGAAGCTTTCTTT
TRBD1	TRBV7-3	TRBJ1-5	-	CASSLDRGQPQHF	TGTGCCAGCAGCCTGGACAGGGGCCAGCCCCAGCATTTT
-	TRBV4-1	TRBJ1-3	-	CASGTLSGNTIYF	TGCGCCAGCGGGACACTTTCTGGAAACACCATATATTTT
TRBD1	TRBV20-1	TRBJ2-1	-	CSASWSGGSSFEQFF	TGCAGTGCTAGCTGGTCAGGGGGCTCCTCTTTTGAGCAGTTCTTC
-	TRBV6-5	TRBJ2-3	few	CASSYANPGAYTQYF	TGTGCCAGCAGTTACGCAAATCCCGGGGCCTATACGCAGTATTTT
-	TRBV13	TRBJ2-2	few	CASSWGLPGELFF	TGTGCCAGCAGCTGGGGGCTACCCGGGGAGCTGTTTTTT
-	TRBV19	TRBJ1-1	-	CASSQGPGMNTEAFF	TGTGCCAGTAGTCAGGGGCCCGGTATGAACACTGAAGCTTTCTTT
TRBD1	TRBV27	TRBJ1-6	-	CASSPLGQGVSPLHF	TGTGCCAGCAGCCCACTGGGACAGGGGGTTTCACCCCTCCACTTT
-	TRBV29-1	TRBJ1-4	few	CSVEQGLDEKLFF	TGCAGCGTTGAACAGGGCTTGGATGAAAAACTGTTTTTT
-	TRBV5-1	TRBJ2-2	few	CASSLSLGLNTGELFF	TGCGCCAGCAGCTTGAGCTTAGGGCTCAACACCGGGGAGCTGTTTTTT
TRBD1	TRBV4-1	TRBJ2-3	-	CASSQERQGPDTQYF	TGCGCCAGCAGCCAAGAACGACAGGGCCCAGATACGCAGTATTTT
TRBD1	TRBV7-6	TRBJ1-1	many	CASSLGSGTGGTEAFF	TGTGCCAGCAGCTTAGGGTCCGGGACAGGGGGAACTGAAGCTTTCTTT
TRBD2	TRBV3-1	TRBJ2-7	-	CASSPNGGRTHEQYF	TGTGCCAGCAGCCCGAACGGCGGGAGGACCCACGAGCAGTACTTC
TRBD1	TRBV4-3	TRBJ2-2	few	CASSQDRGYSNTGELFF	TGCGCCAGCAGCCAAGACAGGGGGTACTCTAACACCGGGGAGCTGTTTTTT
TRBD1	TRBV6-6	TRBJ2-1	-	CASSYRDRSYNEQFF	TGTGCCAGCAGTTACCGGGACAGGTCCTACAATGAGCAGTTCTTC
-	TRBV5-1	TRBJ2-7	few	CASSPGLFSYEQYF	TGCGCCAGCAGTCCGGGACTCTTCTCCTACGAGCAGTACTTC
-	TRBV6-5	TRBJ1-6	few	CASSYSGVSPLHF	TGTGCCAGCAGTTACTCTGGGGTTTCACCCCTCCACTTT
-	TRBV4-1	TRBJ2-7	-	CASSHGVSTGTYEQYF	TGCGCCAGCAGCCATGGGGTTAGTACGGGGACCTACGAGCAGTACTTC
-	TRBV3-1	TRBJ2-2	few	CASSQRPGELFF	TGTGCCAGCAGCCAAAGACCCGGGGAGCTGTTTTTT
-	TRBV20-1	TRBJ1-5	few	CSARRSGWSIGGNQPQHF	TGCAGTGCTAGACGCTCGGGTTGGTCGATTGGAGGCAATCAGCCCCAGCATTTT